This T cell receptor beta chain was captured in a study of T cell responses to AZD1222 COVID-19 vaccine. Notes on the study in general: Donors were largely white British and mainly female; clonal diversity was possibly underestimated. As reported, nearly half of all spike-specific TCRs target variant regions that are unmutated. Samples come after the peak T cell response, not at day 14.

Regarding this clone: Its antigen remains unknown.

TCRdb's copy holds only in-frame clones and misses some; the assay was immunoSEQ multiplex PCR. This sample has about 66,000 clones; roughly 91% occur once, and the top ten carry roughly 5%. Trimming cost V 4 bases and J 4 bases, with 13 bases left between them. Per the germline V gene, CDR1 is SGDLS and CDR2 is YYNGEE. This CDR3 spans 14 amino acids. This clonotype originated in an adult who received the MenACWY meningococcal vaccine as a control. The chain recombines TRBV9 with TRBJ2-3, with TRBD1 as a possible D gene (6 bases). This specimen consisted of peripheral blood, obtained 28 days after the second dose of the MenACWY control vaccine. The CDR3 sequence: CASSSEKGADTQYF. In nucleotides, the CDR3 is TGTGCCAGCAGCTCTGAAAAGGGGGCAGATACGCAGTATTTT.